These 10 T cell receptor beta chains were sequenced from one sample in a study of shared clonotypes between healthy human individuals. Using immunoSEQ multiplex PCR, the repertoire was profiled, and TCRdb retains in-frame clones only, with some absent. In the table there are hundreds of thousands of clones, roughly 96% of which are singletons. Naive CD8 cells lacked CD45RO, underwent positive selection for CCR7 and left out terminally differentiated effector memory CD45RA+ cells. The material sequenced was naive CD8+ T cells sorted from blood. Receptor source: a man younger than 45 in good health.

This clone was seen once. The chain combines TRBV28 with TRBJ2-7, with TRBD1 matching 8 bases. Germline V CDR1 and CDR2: MDHEN, SYDVKM. Trimming at V came to 4 bases and at J to 2 bases, leaving 7 bases not matched to a gene. The CDR3 runs 15 residues. The CDR3 nucleotides are TGTGCCAGCAGTTCCCCACGGACAGGGACCTACGAGCAGTACTTC. Translation gives CASSSPRTGTYEQYF.

The sample holds one count of this clone. The chain employs TRBV7-8 and TRBJ1-2, with TRBD1 identical over 9 bases. Germline CDR1 is SGHVS and CDR2 is FQNEAQ. This CDR3 is built from 16 residues. Trimming at V came to 3 bases and at J to 0 bases, leaving 5 bases not matched to a gene. The CDR3 loop reads CASSLGGTGTNYGYTF. CDR3 DNA: TGTGCCAGCAGCTTGGGGGGGACAGGGACTAACTATGGCTACACCTTC.

The chain recombines TRBV7-9 with TRBJ2-3; 7 bases agree with TRBD1. The V gene's germline CDR1 is SEHNR and CDR2 FQNEAQ (reference sequence). V lost 3 bases to trimming and J lost 9 bases; unmatched junction nucleotides: 3. The CDR3 covers 12 residues. CDR3 DNA: TGTGCCAGCAGCTTCGACAGGGACACGCAGTATTTT. This sequence encodes CASSFDRDTQYF.

CDR3 loop: CASSNSGELFF. Here the CDR3 DNA reads TGTGCCAGCAGCAACTCCGGGGAGCTGTTTTTT. J is TRBJ2-2 and V is TRBV5-6, with D uncertain. Germline loops: CDR1 SGHDT, CDR2 YYEEEE. There are 11 residues in the CDR3. Deletions cut 4 bases from V and 6 bases from J, with 4 bases between.

V and J are TRBV10-3 and TRBJ2-2, with D tentatively TRBD1 (6 bases). This CDR3 has 15 residues. V was clipped by 7 bases and J by 0 bases, with 12 bases between them. The germline V gene encodes CDR1 ENHRY and CDR2 SYGVKD. The CDR3 DNA reads TGTGCCATCATGACGGACAGATCGAACACCGGGGAGCTGTTTTTT. Translation: CAIMTDRSNTGELFF.

The chain is built from TRBV5-1 and TRBJ2-5; D is unclear. Germline V lookup: CDR1 SGHRS, CDR2 YFSETQ. V was clipped by 0 bases and J by 5 bases, with 14 bases between them. The length of the CDR3 is 15 residues. This CDR3 is CASSLGNSRRETQYF. CDR3 DNA sequence: TGCGCCAGCAGCTTGGGGAACAGCCGAAGGGAGACCCAGTACTTC.

CDR3 sequence: CASSPPEDYGYTF. In nucleotides, the CDR3 is TGTGCCAGCTCACCACCTGAGGACTATGGCTACACCTTC. The chain has TRBV18 and TRBJ1-2; D not resolved. Germline assignment: CDR1 KGHSH and CDR2 LQKENI. The CDR3 sequence is 13 residues long. Between the trimmed V and J ends, which lost 0 bases and 3 bases, there was a span of 5 bases. Full variable domain (remainder filled in from reference TRBV18 and TRBJ1-2): NAGVMQNPRHLVRRRGQEARLRCSPMKGHSHVYWYRQLPEEGLKFMVYLQKENIIDESGMPKERFSAEFPKEGPSILRIQQVVRGDSAAYFCASSPPEDYGYTFGSGTRLTVV.

The V gene is TRBV7-9, the J gene TRBJ2-1; either TRBD1 or TRBD2 may supply D (6 bases each). The CDR3 consists of 13 residues. Trimming cost V 2 bases and J 15 bases, with 17 bases left between them. The germline V gene encodes CDR1 SEHNR and CDR2 FQNEAQ (reference sequence). CDR3 coding DNA: TGTGCCAGCAGCTTACTCGGGGGCCGTGGTCTGTTCTTC. It codes for CASSLLGGRGLFF.

The rearrangement joins TRBV7-8 to TRBJ1-4; D call uncertain. Trimming removed 3 bases from V and 1 base from J, with 9 bases in between. The CDR3 spans 15 residues. Germline-derived CDR1 and CDR2 are SGHVS and FQNEAQ. The CDR3 DNA is TGTGCCAGCAGCTTGAACGCAGGAACTAATGAAAAACTGTTTTTT. It is translated as CASSLNAGTNEKLFF.

The V and J genes are TRBV7-6 and TRBJ2-7, with TRBD1 as a possible D gene (5 bases). The V gene lost 1 base and the J gene lost 2 bases, with 9 bases spanning the gap. In germline, CDR1 is SGHVS, CDR2 FNYEAQ. The CDR3 sequence is 14 residues long. The CDR3 sequence is CASSLEQAPYEQYF. CDR3 sequence (DNA): TGTGCCAGCAGCTTAGAACAGGCCCCCTACGAGCAGTACTTC.